Presented here are 26 T cell receptor beta chains from one specimen sequenced in a study of blood T cell repertoires in COVID-19. This table comes from immunoSEQ multiplex PCR, and its TCRdb copy is limited to in-frame clones, with some not included. This table has 100,000 to 150,000 clones, around 80% appearing once. Sequenced input: peripheral blood. The receptors shown here come from a man in his fifties or sixties with active or convalescent COVID-19.

This chain joins TRBV5-1 and TRBJ2-3; TRBD2 matches 7 bases. The CDR3 is 14 amino acids. Germline V lookup: CDR1 SGHRS, CDR2 YFSETQ. J gave up 2 bases and V 4 bases, and 4 bases lay outside the gene matches. CDR3 region: CASSRSGNTDTQYF. The CDR3 DNA is TGCGCCAGCAGCCGGAGCGGGAACACAGATACGCAGTATTTT.

The chain joins TRBV24-1 to TRBJ2-7; D is possibly TRBD1 (6 bases). This CDR3 comprises 15 residues. Trimming removed 3 bases at V and 9 bases at J, with 20 bases between. Germline CDR1 is KGHDR and CDR2 is SFDVKD. CDR3 loop: CATSDDGAGVLGQYF. In DNA form, the CDR3 reads TGTGCCACCAGTGATGACGGGGCAGGGGTTTTAGGGCAGTACTTC.

The genes are TRBV6-5 and TRBJ1-4; TRBD1 matches 8 bases. Germline V lookup: CDR1 MNHEY, CDR2 SVGAGI. V lost 7 bases, J lost 6 bases, and 4 bases stayed unmatched. The CDR3 has 13 residues. The CDR3 nucleotides are TGTGCCAGCATGGACAGGGCGCATGAAAAACTGTTTTTT. This codes for CASMDRAHEKLFF.

The chain uses TRBV7-2 and TRBJ2-4; 11 bases match TRBD1. CDR1 is SGHTA and CDR2 is FQGNSA in the germline V gene. Trimming cost V 6 bases and J 6 bases; bases outside gene matches: 1. The CDR3 length is 13 residues. The CDR3 sequence: CASRGTGGNIQYF. For the CDR3, the DNA is TGTGCCAGCAGAGGGACAGGGGGAAACATTCAGTACTTC.

The chain uses TRBV6-5 and TRBJ2-4; 9 bases are shared with TRBD2. Germline V gene sequence: CDR1 MNHEY, CDR2 SVGAGI. There are 14 residues in the CDR3. V lost 4 bases to trimming and J lost 5 bases; unmatched junction nucleotides: 3. CDR3 coding DNA: TGTGCCAGCAGTTCAACTAGCGGGCAAAACATTCAGTACTTC. Its translation is CASSSTSGQNIQYF.

The V call is TRBV13, the J call TRBJ2-5, with a possible D match to TRBD1 (6 bases). Per germline, CDR1 PRHDT and CDR2 FYEKMQ (reference sequence). There are 14 residues in the CDR3. The V gene lost 4 bases and the J gene lost 2 bases, with 11 bases spanning the gap. CDR3: CASSSYRAQETQYF. Written as DNA, the CDR3 is TGTGCCAGCAGCTCCTACAGGGCTCAAGAGACCCAGTACTTC.

This chain joins TRBV9 and TRBJ1-2, with D possibly matching TRBD1 (5 bases). V lost 0 bases to trimming and J lost 5 bases, with 17 bases between them. The CDR3 loop spans 16 amino acids. Germline V gene data show CDR1 as SGDLS and CDR2 as YYNGEE. The DNA for the CDR3 is TGTGCCAGCAGCGTAGGAGGCTCCAGGGTAGGATATGGCTACACCTTC. Its translation: CASSVGGSRVGYGYTF.

V is TRBV21-1 and J is TRBJ1-4; TRBD1 is the table's D call and was not checked against the DNA. TRBV21-1 is designated a pseudogene. The CDR3 has 14 residues. The CDR3 sequence is CASSLQVLNEKLFF. The CDR3 DNA follows: TGTGCCAGCAGTCTCCAGGTTCTGAATGAAAAACTGTTTTTT.

This clone turned up a few times. The rearrangement joins TRBV29-1 to TRBJ1-3; D gene unclear. CDR3 length: 12 amino acids. The germline gives CDR1 SQVTM, CDR2 ANQGSEA. Trimming cost V 3 bases and J 4 bases, with 7 bases left between them. DNA of the CDR3: TGCAGCGTTGAGACACACGGAAACACCATATATTTT. It codes for CSVETHGNTIYF.

The chain recombines TRBV15 with TRBJ2-7; D is uncertain. V was clipped by 8 bases and J by 0 bases, with 8 bases between them. The CDR3 spans 12 residues. CDR1 is LNHNV, CDR2 YYDKDF, per germline (reference sequence). The CDR3 reads CATGQSSYEQYF. For the CDR3, the DNA is TGTGCCACCGGGCAGAGCTCCTACGAGCAGTACTTC.

The gene calls are TRBV9 and TRBJ2-4; TRBD2 aligns across 7 bases. This CDR3 is 21 amino acids long. CDR1 and CDR2 (germline): SGDLS, YYNGEE. With 0 bases clipped from V and 2 bases from J, the junction kept 20 bases outside the gene matches. The CDR3, as DNA: TGTGCCAGCAGCGTAGGTGCAGGGAGGGACGTACCCTTGGGGTCCAAAAACATTCAGTACTTC. Protein product: CASSVGAGRDVPLGSKNIQYF.

The chain carries TRBV10-3 and TRBJ2-2, with D possibly TRBD2 on 6 matching bases. The germline V gene encodes CDR1 ENHRY and CDR2 SYGVKD. The CDR3 is 12 residues long. V lost 10 bases, J lost 6 bases, and 12 bases lay in between. In DNA form, the CDR3 reads TGTGCCACGAGGACTAACGCCGGGGAGCTGTTTTTT. Translating gives CATRTNAGELFF.

V gene TRBV7-2 combines with J gene TRBJ1-6, with D unclear. V was clipped by 0 bases and J by 4 bases, with 4 bases between them. The CDR3 runs to 14 residues. The germline V gene has CDR1 SGHTA and CDR2 FQGNSA. CDR3 protein: CASSLALYNSPLHF. Written as DNA, the CDR3 is TGTGCCAGCAGCTTAGCCCTTTATAATTCACCCCTCCACTTT.

V usage is TRBV7-2 and J usage is TRBJ2-1, with 13 bases that match TRBD2. In germline, CDR1 is SGHTA, CDR2 FQGNSA. The J segment lost 5 bases and the V segment lost 2 bases, leaving 3 bases of the junction unmatched. This CDR3 has 16 residues. CDR3 loop: CASSLSGLAGDNEQFF. Written as DNA, the CDR3 is TGTGCCAGCAGCTTATCTGGACTAGCGGGAGACAATGAGCAGTTCTTC.

The rearrangement joins TRBV24-1 to TRBJ2-1; 13 bases fit TRBD2. The trim removed 9 bases at V and 1 base at J, leaving 5 bases unmatched. Germline loops: CDR1 KGHDR, CDR2 SFDVKD. This CDR3 has 16 amino acids. CDR3 nucleotide sequence: TGTGCCACCGGGACTAGCGGGAATCCGTCCTACAATGAGCAGTTCTTC. It translates to CATGTSGNPSYNEQFF.

This clone showed up many times. CDR3 DNA: TGTGCCAGCAGCCAAAATAGGCGGGGCTACGAGCAGTACTTC. This sequence encodes CASSQNRRGYEQYF. This rearrangement joins TRBV3-1 (or the pseudogene TRBV3-2) to TRBJ2-7, with D perhaps matching TRBD2 (6 bases). V dropped 2 bases and J dropped 3 bases, with 11 bases sitting between them. CDR1 is LGHDT, CDR2 YNNKEL, per germline (reference sequence). There are 14 residues in the CDR3.

The chain combines TRBV18 with TRBJ2-5; maybe TRBD2 (5 bases). V was clipped by 0 bases and J by 2 bases, with 7 bases between them. The CDR3 contains 14 residues. Germline V gene data show CDR1 as KGHSH and CDR2 as LQKENI. The chain's CDR3 is CASSPPAGQETQYF. The CDR3 DNA sequence: TGTGCCAGCTCACCACCGGCGGGTCAAGAGACCCAGTACTTC.

J is TRBJ2-3 and V is TRBV30, with 14 bases fitting TRBD2. Looked up from germline, CDR1 is GTSNPN and CDR2 is SVGIG (reference sequence). The CDR3 totals 16 residues. Unmatched junction bases numbered 9, after V lost 2 bases and J lost 8 bases. The CDR3 protein is CAWSQRLAGGPGTQYF. The CDR3, as DNA: TGTGCCTGGAGTCAAAGACTAGCGGGAGGGCCCGGTACGCAGTATTTT.

The chain combines TRBV4-2 with TRBJ2-3; 7 nucleotides agree with TRBD2. The ends lost 3 bases at V and 0 bases at J; junction bases unmatched: 6. The CDR3 runs 16 residues. Looked up from germline, CDR1 is LGHNA and CDR2 is YNFKEQ. As DNA, the CDR3 is TGTGCCAGCAGCCAGCGCAGCGGGGCTAGCACAGATACGCAGTATTTT. This codes for CASSQRSGASTDTQYF.

The chain recombines TRBV6-8 with TRBJ2-3; 9 bases are shared with TRBD2. Trimming removed 2 bases from V and 3 bases from J; junction bases left unmatched: 12. CDR1 is MNHGY and CDR2 is SAAAGT in the germline V gene. This CDR3 has 18 residues. This chain's CDR3 is CASSYGASGNVPTDTQYF. The CDR3 nucleotides are TGTGCCAGCAGTTACGGGGCTAGCGGGAACGTACCGACAGATACGCAGTATTTT.

CDR3 in amino acids: CASSRTGLGREQFF. Written as DNA, the CDR3 is TGTGCCAGCAGCCGGACAGGGTTGGGACGTGAGCAGTTCTTC. The chain recombines TRBV11-3 with TRBJ2-1, with 8 bases aligning to TRBD1. The length of the CDR3 is 14 residues. Germline V gene sequence: CDR1 SGHNT, CDR2 YENEEA. The V and J ends lost 5 bases and 9 bases, in that order; junction bases with no gene match: 9.

This clone was recorded only once. V usage is TRBV3-1 (or the pseudogene TRBV3-2) and J usage is TRBJ2-7; tentatively, D is TRBD2 (6 bases). The V end lost 4 bases, the J end lost 3 bases, and 10 bases lay between the germline ends. CDR3 size: 13 residues. Germline CDR1 is LGHDT and CDR2 is YNNKEL (reference sequence). CDR3 in DNA: TGTGCCAGCAGCCTCGGGACTTTCTACGAGCAGTACTTC. Translating gives CASSLGTFYEQYF.

The gene calls are TRBV5-6 and TRBJ2-1, with 9 bases matching TRBD2. The CDR3 totals 16 residues. CDR1 is SGHDT, CDR2 YYEEEE, per germline. V lost 4 bases, J lost 4 bases, and 9 bases stayed unmatched. CDR3 residues: CASSPIAGAAYNEQFF. The CDR3 DNA follows: TGTGCCAGCAGCCCTATAGCGGGAGCCGCGTACAATGAGCAGTTCTTC.

The chain couples TRBV14 to TRBJ2-1; 7 bases agree with TRBD2. The germline CDR1 and CDR2 sequences are SGHDN and FVKESK. This CDR3 comprises 17 residues. V was clipped by 0 bases and J by 8 bases; unmatched bases: 13. The CDR3 nucleotides read TGTGCCAGCAGCCAAGAACTGGGACTACCCTCCGGCGATGAGCAGTTCTTC. Encoded protein: CASSQELGLPSGDEQFF.

The gene calls are TRBV5-1 and TRBJ2-5; TRBD2 agrees at 14 bases. The germline V gene has CDR1 SGHRS and CDR2 YFSETQ. The length of the CDR3 is 18 residues. J was trimmed by 5 bases and V by 5 bases; bases with no gene match: 14. The CDR3 DNA follows: TGCGCCAGCAGGGCGGCCGGGACTAGCGGGAGCCCGGGGGAGACCCAGTACTTC. Translated, it gives CASRAAGTSGSPGETQYF. Supplemented by reference TRBV5-1 and TRBJ2-5, the full variable domain reads KAGVTQTPRYLIKTRGQQVTLSCSPISGHRSVSWYQQTPGQGLQFLFEYFSETQRNKGNFPGRFSGRQFSNSRSEMNVSTLELGDSALYLCASRAAGTSGSPGETQYFGPGTRLLVL.

The J gene is TRBJ1-4, the V gene TRBV29-1; TRBD1 might be the D (5 bases). This CDR3 is built from 12 residues. V dropped 4 bases and J dropped 8 bases, with 11 bases sitting between them. The V gene's germline CDR1 is SQVTM and CDR2 ANQGSEA. CDR3 sequence: CSVGGKGEKLFF. DNA of the CDR3: TGCAGCGTTGGCGGGAAGGGGGAAAAACTGTTTTTT. The full variable domain, with the rest looked up from reference TRBV29-1 and TRBJ1-4, is SAVISQKPSRDICQRGTSLTIQCQVDSQVTMMFWYRQQPGQSLTLIATANQGSEATYESGFVIDKFPISRPNLTFSTLTVSNMSPEDSSIYLCSVGGKGEKLFFGSGTQLSVL.